The 29 T cell receptor beta chains in this list originate from one sample, sequenced in a study of blood T cell repertoires in COVID-19. Using immunoSEQ multiplex PCR, the repertoire was profiled, and TCRdb retains in-frame clones only, with some absent. The profile shows around 63,000 clones, 70% to 75% of them singletons. Sequencing input: peripheral blood. These receptor sequences come from a woman between 50 and 59 years old with active or convalescent COVID-19.

This chain uses TRBV19 with TRBJ1-6; 7 bases are a match to TRBD1. V was pared by 7 bases and J by 8 bases, with 5 bases of the junction left unmatched. Germline-derived CDR1 and CDR2 are LNHDA and SQIVND (reference sequence). The CDR3 has 13 residues. The CDR3: CASKDQGDSPLHF. The CDR3 nucleotides are TGTGCCAGTAAAGATCAGGGGGATTCACCCCTCCACTTT.

The chain joins TRBV18 to TRBJ1-4, with 10 bases matching TRBD1. CDR3 length: 15 amino acids. The ends lost 4 bases at V and 5 bases at J; junction bases unmatched: 4. The V gene's germline CDR1 is KGHSH and CDR2 LQKENI. CDR3 sequence: CASSLPGQGNEKLFF. CDR3 nucleotides: TGTGCCAGCTCACTTCCGGGACAGGGGAATGAAAAACTGTTTTTT.

The chain employs TRBV29-1 and TRBJ1-3; D is uncertain. In germline, CDR1 is SQVTM, CDR2 ANQGSEA. The CDR3 has 14 amino acids. V gave up 4 bases and J gave up 9 bases, with 19 bases separating them. The CDR3 nucleotides are TGCAGCGTTGTCAAAGAGACCGCCGGCGGCACCATATATTTT. Translating it yields CSVVKETAGGTIYF.

The chain couples TRBV25-1 to TRBJ2-5; weak D call: TRBD2 (6 bases). Germline CDR1 is MGHDK and CDR2 is SYGVNS. V lost 4 bases and J lost 3, with 15 bases in between. This CDR3 has 15 amino acids. In nucleotides, the CDR3 is TGTGCCAGCAGTGGGCCGCCCGGGAGCGAAGAGACCCAGTACTTC. Translated, it gives CASSGPPGSEETQYF.

The J gene is TRBJ1-1, the V gene TRBV5-1; D possibly corresponds to TRBD1 (5 bases). Germline CDR1 is SGHRS and CDR2 is YFSETQ. V dropped 0 bases and J dropped 3 bases, with 9 bases sitting between them. CDR3 length equals 14 residues. The CDR3 DNA reads TGCGCCAGCAGCTTGGCCGGGGGGGACACTGAAGCTTTCTTT. Translated, it gives CASSLAGGDTEAFF.

This clone was seen a handful of times. The J gene is TRBJ1-4, the V gene TRBV19, with 10 bases lining up with TRBD1. The germline CDR1 and CDR2 sequences are LNHDA and SQIVND (reference sequence). The V and J ends lost 3 bases and 7 bases, in that order; junction bases with no gene match: 8. The CDR3 is 16 amino acids. The CDR3 spells CASSIASGQGSEKLFF. As DNA, the CDR3 is TGTGCCAGTAGTATCGCTTCGGGACAGGGGAGTGAAAAACTGTTTTTT.

The chain carries TRBV19 and TRBJ2-1; D not resolved. With 2 bases removed from V and 7 bases from J, the gap between germline ends came to 6 bases. This CDR3 contains 12 residues. Germline V gene lookup returns CDR1 LNHDA and CDR2 SQIVND (reference sequence). The CDR3 protein is CASSISVNEQFF. The DNA for the CDR3 is TGTGCCAGTAGTATATCGGTAAATGAGCAGTTCTTC.

The chain carries TRBV2 and TRBJ1-1; tentative D call: TRBD1 (6 bases). Germline V gene lookup returns CDR1 SNHLY and CDR2 FYNNEI. Trimming stripped 6 bases from V and 0 bases from J, with 8 bases between. The CDR3 spans 13 residues. This chain's CDR3 is CASSGTLNTEAFF. The CDR3 DNA reads as TGTGCCAGCAGCGGGACATTGAACACTGAAGCTTTCTTT.

The chain carries TRBV9 and TRBJ2-2, with a tentative D call TRBD1 (6 bases). The CDR3 consists of 16 residues. V lost 1 base and J lost 2, with 12 bases in between. Germline-derived CDR1 and CDR2 are SGDLS and YYNGEE. The CDR3 DNA is TGTGCCAGCAGCGTACGGGACAAGGTAAACACCGGGGAGCTGTTTTTT. This translates into CASSVRDKVNTGELFF.

The V gene is TRBV3-1 (or the pseudogene TRBV3-2), the J gene TRBJ2-2; the match to TRBD2 covers 14 bases. Germline V gene lookup returns CDR1 LGHDT and CDR2 YNNKEL (reference sequence). V lost 4 bases, J lost 0 bases, and 4 bases stayed unmatched. The CDR3 runs 18 residues. The CDR3 is CASSLGLAGGSNTGELFF. The CDR3 DNA is TGTGCCAGCAGCCTAGGACTAGCGGGAGGCTCGAACACCGGGGAGCTGTTTTTT.

The gene calls are TRBV5-4 and TRBJ1-2; 9 bases are shared with TRBD1. The germline gives CDR1 SGHNT, CDR2 YYREEE (reference sequence). This CDR3 region has 15 residues. J was trimmed by 2 bases and V by 3 bases; bases with no gene match: 5. The CDR3 bases are TGTGCCAGCAGCTCTGGGACAGGGTTGAACTATGGCTACACCTTC. This translates into CASSSGTGLNYGYTF.

V usage is TRBV29-1 and J usage is TRBJ2-5; D possibly corresponds to TRBD1 (5 bases). Germline V lookup: CDR1 SQVTM, CDR2 ANQGSEA. Trimming cost V 6 bases and J 1 base, with 18 bases left between them. This CDR3 contains 15 residues. CDR3 region: CSVLSGQGPQETQYF. The DNA of the CDR3 is TGCAGCGTCCTCAGTGGGCAGGGCCCCCAAGAGACCCAGTACTTC.

V is TRBV27 and J is TRBJ2-1; a weak D match, TRBD2 (5 bases). V was pared by 6 bases and J by 4 bases, with 7 bases between. The germline CDR1 and CDR2 sequences are MNHEY and SMNVEV (reference sequence). The CDR3 sequence is 12 residues long. CDR3 sequence: CASRDFYNEQFF. The CDR3 DNA reads as TGTGCCAGCAGGGACTTTTACAATGAGCAGTTCTTC.

The chain joins TRBV4-1 to TRBJ1-6; no reliable D call. Trimming stripped 1 base from V and 13 bases from J, with 8 bases between. CDR1 and CDR2 (germline): MGHRA, YSYEKL. The CDR3 spans 12 residues. CDR3 in DNA: TGCGCCAGCAGCCAAGGACTGTTCCCCCTCCACTTT. It codes for CASSQGLFPLHF.

V is TRBV7-8 and J is TRBJ1-1; 8 nucleotides agree with TRBD1. This CDR3 has 15 amino acids. Germline CDR1 reads SGHVS; CDR2 reads FQNEAQ. The junction had 8 bases not matched to a gene; V was cut back by 5 bases and J by 3 bases. The DNA of the CDR3 is TGTGCCAGCAGCCCACATGGACAGGGTGACACTGAAGCTTTCTTT. Amino acid sequence: CASSPHGQGDTEAFF.

This chain uses TRBV5-1 with TRBJ2-1; TRBD2 agrees at 13 bases. The CDR3 is made up of 16 amino acids. Germline loops: CDR1 SGHRS, CDR2 YFSETQ. V trimming: 4 bases; J trimming: 9 bases; junction bases outside the gene matches: 10. This CDR3 reads CASSPRTSGSLSEQFF. CDR3 DNA: TGCGCCAGCAGCCCTCGGACTAGCGGGAGCCTATCTGAGCAGTTCTTC.

The chain has TRBV18 and TRBJ1-2; no reliable D call. Germline CDR1 and CDR2: KGHSH and LQKENI. This CDR3 has 13 amino acids. Trimming took off 0 bases at V and 4 bases at J, with 6 bases between the two ends. The CDR3 DNA reads as TGTGCCAGCTCACCACCGTCGGGCTATGGCTACACCTTC. Translating it yields CASSPPSGYGYTF.

V usage is TRBV18 and J usage is TRBJ2-1, with D tentatively TRBD2 (5 bases). Germline V gene sequence: CDR1 KGHSH, CDR2 LQKENI. V lost 0 bases and J lost 3, with 15 bases in between. CDR3 length equals 17 residues. CDR3 loop: CASSPPALASGYNEQFF. The CDR3 coding sequence is TGTGCCAGCTCACCACCGGCGTTAGCGTCAGGCTACAATGAGCAGTTCTTC.

This clone was seen only a few times. This chain joins TRBV30 and TRBJ2-1; possibly TRBD2 for D (7 bases). Germline assignment: CDR1 GTSNPN and CDR2 SVGIG (reference sequence). Trimming took off 0 bases at V and 8 bases at J, with 17 bases between the two ends. CDR3 length: 15 amino acids. The CDR3 is CAWSVGRGWSDEQFF. The DNA of the CDR3 is TGTGCCTGGAGTGTAGGGAGGGGGTGGTCCGATGAGCAGTTCTTC.

V usage is TRBV5-6 and J usage is TRBJ2-3, with D possibly TRBD1 on 6 matching bases. The CDR3 is 16 residues long. CDR1 is SGHDT and CDR2 is YYEEEE in the germline V gene. Trimming pared 3 bases from V and 6 bases from J, leaving 20 bases between. The CDR3 spells CASSYRVGTHPDTQYF. DNA of the CDR3: TGTGCCAGCAGCTACCGGGTTGGGACACACCCGGATACGCAGTATTTT.

The chain links TRBV7-6 to TRBJ2-2; 12 nucleotides agree with TRBD2. With V trimmed by 0 bases and J by 7 bases, 3 bases remained unmatched. CDR3 size: 16 residues. Germline assignment: CDR1 SGHVS and CDR2 FNYEAQ. The chain's CDR3 is CASSLATSGSGGELFF. CDR3 sequence (DNA): TGTGCCAGCAGCTTAGCGACTAGCGGGAGCGGCGGGGAGCTGTTTTTT.

J is TRBJ2-5 and V is TRBV5-6; 8 bases align to TRBD1. V shed 4 bases and J 5 bases; nucleotides not matched to a gene: 7. Germline loops: CDR1 SGHDT, CDR2 YYEEEE. This CDR3 region has 14 residues. The CDR3 region has the DNA TGTGCCAGCAGCGCTCAGGGGGCTGGGGAGACCCAGTACTTC. Protein: CASSAQGAGETQYF.

This clone occurred once. J is TRBJ2-2 and V is TRBV7-8; TRBD2 aligns across 9 bases. The J segment lost 0 bases and the V segment lost 8 bases, leaving 4 bases of the junction unmatched. This CDR3 is 15 amino acids long. CDR1 and CDR2 from the germline V gene are SGHVS and FQNEAQ. The CDR3 sequence is CASGASGTNTGELFF. The CDR3 nucleotides read TGTGCCAGCGGGGCTAGCGGGACGAACACCGGGGAGCTGTTTTTT.

The CDR3 sequence is CASSHRDTYEQYF. The CDR3 coding sequence is TGCGCCAGCAGCCACAGGGATACCTACGAGCAGTACTTC. The V call is TRBV5-1, the J call TRBJ2-7; D may be TRBD1 (6 bases). Germline V CDR1 and CDR2: SGHRS, YFSETQ. V lost 4 bases, J lost 2 bases, and 10 bases lay in between. The CDR3 runs 13 residues.

The rearrangement uses TRBV28 and TRBJ2-7, with D perhaps matching TRBD1 (5 bases). The CDR3 has 16 amino acids. The germline gives CDR1 MDHEN, CDR2 SYDVKM. The germline V and J ends were trimmed by 1 base and 9 bases, with 22 bases remaining between them. The CDR3 nucleotides read TGTGCCAGCAGTTTATTGATGGGGAAGGGGATGAGCTGGCAGTACTTC. Translation gives CASSLLMGKGMSWQYF.

The J gene is TRBJ2-1, the V gene TRBV5-1; TRBD2 matches at 9 bases. Unmatched junction bases numbered 6, after V lost 2 bases and J lost 6 bases. CDR1 and CDR2 (germline): SGHRS, YFSETQ. CDR3 length: 15 amino acids. The CDR3, as DNA: TGCGCCAGCAGCTTTGGCGCGGGAGGGCTCAATGAGCAGTTCTTC. Translation gives CASSFGAGGLNEQFF.

CDR3 sequence reads: CASSLDRAANEKLFF. Written as DNA, the CDR3 is TGCGCCAGCAGCTTGGACAGGGCTGCTAATGAAAAACTGTTTTTT. The V gene is TRBV5-1, the J gene TRBJ1-4; TRBD1 is a possible D gene (6 bases). Germline V gives CDR1 SGHRS, CDR2 YFSETQ. Trimming cost V 0 bases and J 3 bases, with 9 bases left between them. CDR3 length: 15 amino acids.

V usage is TRBV4-2 and J usage is TRBJ1-1, with a tentative D call TRBD1 (5 bases). V lost 1 base, J lost 6 bases, and 15 bases lay in between. The CDR3 sequence is 15 residues long. Germline V gives CDR1 LGHNA, CDR2 YNFKEQ. DNA of the CDR3: TGTGCCAGCAGCCAAGGGGGGGGAGGTCAAGCTGAAGCTTTCTTT. It encodes CASSQGGGGQAEAFF.

CDR3 region: CASSLGEGDWQYF. DNA for the CDR3: TGTGCCAGCAGCTTGGGGGAGGGGGATTGGCAGTACTTC. The V gene is TRBV7-6, the J gene TRBJ2-7; maybe TRBD2 (7 bases). This CDR3 region has 13 residues. Germline V gene data show CDR1 as SGHVS and CDR2 as FNYEAQ. V was trimmed by 3 bases and J by 9 bases, leaving 15 bases between them.